The 28 T cell receptor beta chains below were found in one sample sequenced in a study of T cell repertoires in cytomegalovirus infection (dated 2019 in TCRdb). The sequencing machine was an Illumina HiSeq 1500. TCRdb handled the public reads itself, with Q25 trimming in fastp and clone calling in MiXCR, and kept productive beta chains. Identical CDR3 protein sequences are pooled into one entry, listed with their most common genes and DNA. The sample profile shows about 740,000 distinct CDR3 sequences; 35% to 45% of them were found once. The top ten clonotypes cover roughly 2.8% of the sample. Specimen: PBMCs. Every receptor here comes from a human donor in good health (CMV status not recorded). Some clones in this sample may be carry-over from other donors' samples.

The rearrangement uses TRBV28 and TRBJ2-7; 10 bases map to TRBD1. Trimming cost V 3 bases and J 5 bases; bases outside gene matches: 7. The CDR3 spans 15 residues. The germline V gene encodes CDR1 MDHEN and CDR2 SYDVKM. In nucleotides, the CDR3 is TGTGCCAGCAGTTTTAGAGGACAGGGGGTAGACGAGCAGTACTTC. Translating gives CASSFRGQGVDEQYF.

This chain uses TRBV24-1 with TRBJ2-5, with 9 bases matching TRBD2. CDR3 length: 15 residues. The V gene's germline CDR1 is KGHDR and CDR2 SFDVKD. Losses at the gene ends were 4 bases for V and 5 bases for J; bases not matched to a gene: 7. Written as DNA, the CDR3 is TGTGCCACCAGTGACGGGACTAGCATTGTGGAGACCCAGTACTTC. Its translation: CATSDGTSIVETQYF.

The genes are TRBV12-3 or TRBV12-4 and TRBJ2-7; TRBD2 matches at 13 bases. Trimming took 6 bases from V and 6 from J; bases not matched to a gene: 11. The CDR3 runs 16 residues. Written as DNA, the CDR3 is TGTGCCAGCAGCCTAAGTCGGACTAGCGGGAGAGGCGAGCAGTACTTC. Translating gives CASSLSRTSGRGEQYF.

This clonotype occurred a few times. The chain has TRBV28 and TRBJ1-5; no firm D call. Trimming cost V 4 bases and J 4 bases, with 14 bases left between them. CDR1 and CDR2 (germline): MDHEN, SYDVKM. The CDR3 covers 15 residues. The CDR3, as DNA: TGTGCCAGCAGTTCTACGACCCCAAGAAATCAGCCCCAGCATTTT. Translated, it gives CASSSTTPRNQPQHF.

CDR3 in amino acids: CSAVDRVEAYEQYF. The CDR3 nucleotides are TGCAGTGCTGTAGACCGGGTCGAGGCCTACGAGCAGTACTTC. The chain has TRBV20-1 and TRBJ2-7, with D unresolved. Germline V lookup: CDR1 DFQATT, CDR2 SNEGSKA (reference sequence). The CDR3 is 14 amino acids. With 5 bases removed from V and 2 bases from J, the gap between germline ends came to 16 bases.

The chain uses TRBV5-5 and TRBJ2-6; a possible D gene is TRBD1 (6 bases). Trimming left V 4 bases short and J 3 bases short, with 14 bases between. Germline CDR1 and CDR2: SGHKS and YYEKEE (reference sequence). The CDR3 is 16 amino acids. In DNA form, the CDR3 reads TGTGCCAGCAGCAGTATACAGGGTTTTGGGGCCAACGTCCTGACTTTC. It translates to CASSSIQGFGANVLTF.

V is TRBV28 and J is TRBJ1-2, with D tentatively TRBD1 (6 bases). Trimming shortened V by 3 bases and J by 2 bases, and 10 bases separated the two germline ends. The CDR3 loop spans 14 amino acids. Germline V lookup: CDR1 MDHEN, CDR2 SYDVKM. The CDR3 loop reads CASSLNDRNYGYTF. The CDR3 region has the DNA TGTGCCAGCAGTTTGAACGACAGGAACTATGGCTACACCTTC.

V usage is TRBV6-2 or TRBV6-3 and J usage is TRBJ2-3; perhaps TRBD2 as D (5 bases). This CDR3 spans 10 amino acids. V was shortened by 7 bases and J by 8 bases, with 7 bases between the two germline ends. Looked up from germline, CDR1 is MNHEY and CDR2 is SVGEGT. CDR3 coding DNA: TGTGCCAGCATGGACTCTACGCAGTATTTT. It encodes CASMDSTQYF.

Regarding this clonotype: An end of the junction does not agree with germline; a read error may underlie this. This rearrangement joins TRBV2 to TRBJ2-7, with 9 bases identical to TRBD1. The CDR3 sequence is 14 residues long. Germline CDR1 SNHLY, CDR2 FYNNEI. CDR3 DNA sequence: TGTGCCAGCGGTGAACAGGGGGCTAACTACGAGCAGTACTTC. Protein sequence: CASGEQGANYEQYF. Using reference TRBV2 and TRBJ2-7 for the parts outside the CDR3, the full variable domain is EPEVTQTPSHQVTQMGQEVILRCVPISNHLYFYWYRQILGQKVEFLVSFYNNEISEKSEIFDDQFSVERPDGSNFTLKIRSTKLEDSAMYFCASGEQGANYEQYFGPGTRLTVT.

The chain recombines TRBV11-3 with TRBJ2-5; tentatively, D is TRBD2 (6 bases). This CDR3 region has 14 residues. The germline V and J ends were trimmed by 5 bases and 0 bases, with 10 bases remaining between them. Per germline, CDR1 SGHNT and CDR2 YENEEA. The CDR3 nucleotides are TGTGCCAGCAGCCAGCTAGCGTACCAAGAGACCCAGTACTTC. This codes for CASSQLAYQETQYF.

This clonotype was observed a handful of times. The chain carries TRBV12-3 or TRBV12-4 and TRBJ2-3, with a weak D call TRBD2 (5 bases). V lost 6 bases to trimming and J lost 7 bases, with 11 bases between them. The CDR3 covers 12 residues. CDR3 bases: TGTGCCAGCAGGTCCGGGGTCAATACGCAGTATTTT. It specifies CASRSGVNTQYF.

Comments on this clonotype: A read error may account for a junction end that differs from germline. The V call is TRBV20-1, the J call TRBJ2-1; D gene uncertain. The CDR3 has 14 residues. Per germline, CDR1 DFQATT and CDR2 SNEGSKA (reference sequence). The CDR3 sequence: CSARDASSFNEQFF. The DNA of the CDR3 is TGCAGTGCTAGAGACGCCTCCTCCTTCAATGAGCAGTTCTTC.

This sequence joins TRBV7-9 and TRBJ1-2; D remains unclear. The CDR3 runs to 15 residues. V lost 5 bases and J lost 4, with 17 bases in between. The germline gives CDR1 SEHNR, CDR2 FQNEAQ (reference sequence). The CDR3 DNA reads TGTGCCAGCAGCCCCCCGGGCCGAGATCTCTATGGCTACACCTTC. The encoded protein is CASSPPGRDLYGYTF.

V gene TRBV5-6 combines with J gene TRBJ1-3, with D possibly TRBD1 on 5 matching bases. V lost 5 bases and J lost 3, with 9 bases in between. This CDR3 region has 13 residues. Germline-derived CDR1 and CDR2 are SGHDT and YYEEEE. The CDR3 region has the DNA TGTGCCAGCAGTGAGGGACGTGGAAACACCATATATTTT. It is translated as CASSEGRGNTIYF.

This clonotype has more than one count but fewer than ten. The gene calls are TRBV20-1 and TRBJ2-3, with 7 bases fitting TRBD1. This CDR3 region has 14 residues. The trim removed 3 bases at V and 8 bases at J, leaving 11 bases unmatched. Germline V gives CDR1 DFQATT, CDR2 SNEGSKA (reference sequence). DNA for the CDR3: TGCAGTGCTAGTTTTGACGGTGCAGGGGGTACGCAGTATTTT. It encodes CSASFDGAGGTQYF.

This clonotype was picked up many times. V is TRBV6-1 and J is TRBJ2-7, with D perhaps matching TRBD2 (6 bases). CDR3 length: 13 residues. Trimming removed 3 bases at V and 5 bases at J, with 11 bases between. Germline lookup yields CDR1 MNHNS and CDR2 SASEGT. The CDR3 bases are TGTGCCAGCAGTGACCTAGCGACCGACGAGCAGTACTTC. It specifies CASSDLATDEQYF.

The chain recombines TRBV7-2 with TRBJ2-1; TRBD2 matches at 14 bases. Germline V gives CDR1 SGHTA, CDR2 FQGNSA. The trim removed 5 bases at V and 8 bases at J, leaving 8 bases unmatched. The CDR3 has 16 residues. The CDR3 is CASSPAGTSGSYEQFF. The CDR3, as DNA: TGTGCCAGCAGCCCTGCCGGGACTAGCGGGAGTTATGAGCAGTTCTTC.

J is TRBJ1-5 and V is TRBV28; the D gene is possibly TRBD1 (5 bases). CDR3 length equals 16 residues. Germline-derived CDR1 and CDR2 are MDHEN and SYDVKM. The V gene lost 8 bases and the J gene lost 6 bases, with 23 bases spanning the gap. The CDR3 region has the DNA TGTGCCAGCGTTTCACCAGGTGGGGGAAACCGTCAGCCCCAGCATTTT. This encodes CASVSPGGGNRQPQHF.

V and J are TRBV24-1 and TRBJ2-1; TRBD1 matches at 9 bases. The J segment lost 6 bases and the V segment lost 4 bases, leaving 9 bases of the junction unmatched. This CDR3 spans 16 amino acids. The germline CDR1 and CDR2 sequences are KGHDR and SFDVKD. The CDR3 spells CATSDPRTGEGNEQFF. CDR3 nucleotides: TGTGCCACCAGTGACCCCCGGACAGGGGAGGGCAATGAGCAGTTCTTC.

The V gene is TRBV18, the J gene TRBJ2-3, with 10 bases lining up with TRBD2. This CDR3 spans 13 amino acids. V lost 9 bases to trimming and J lost 7 bases; unmatched junction nucleotides: 7. Germline-derived CDR1 and CDR2 are KGHSH and LQKENI. This chain's CDR3 is CASSGTSVNTQYF. CDR3 nucleotides: TGTGCCAGTTCCGGGACTAGCGTGAATACGCAGTATTTT.

This clonotype was seen a few times. V gene TRBV7-3 combines with J gene TRBJ1-3; D not certain. Looked up from germline, CDR1 is SGHTA and CDR2 is FQGTGA. V gave up 5 bases and J gave up 0 bases, with 17 bases separating them. The CDR3 consists of 17 residues. CDR3 sequence reads: CASSPALQSDSGNTIYF. CDR3 coding DNA: TGTGCCAGCAGCCCAGCTTTACAGAGCGACTCTGGAAACACCATATATTTT.

This clonotype was seen many times. The chain combines TRBV7-8 with TRBJ1-1, with D possibly matching TRBD1 (5 bases). CDR3 length equals 14 residues. Germline CDR1 SGHVS, CDR2 FQNEAQ. V was clipped by 5 bases and J by 3 bases, with 13 bases between them. The CDR3 protein is CASSLGVRHTEAFF. The DNA for the CDR3 is TGTGCCAGCAGCCTGGGGGTACGACACACTGAAGCTTTCTTT.

V usage is TRBV12-3 or TRBV12-4 and J usage is TRBJ2-7; no reliable D call. The CDR3 is 15 residues long. The germline V and J ends were trimmed by 0 bases and 3 bases, with 12 bases remaining between them. CDR3 residues: CASSLARSVGYEQYF. As DNA, the CDR3 is TGTGCCAGCAGTTTAGCGCGGAGTGTAGGCTACGAGCAGTACTTC.

Regarding this clonotype: The conserved closing phenylalanine or tryptophan is absent in this CDR3, likely reflecting a read error. The rearrangement links TRBV10-2 to TRBJ2-7; D might be TRBD2 (7 bases). V was clipped by 5 bases and J by 0 bases, with 14 bases between them. This CDR3 spans 15 amino acids. Germline V gene data show CDR1 as WSHSY and CDR2 as SAAADI. The CDR3 region has the DNA TGCGCCAGCAGTCCCGCGGGGGCGAGCTCCTACGAGCAGTACCTC. This sequence encodes CASSPAGASSYEQYL.

The CDR3 region is CASSPPSTPDTQYF. The CDR3 DNA is TGTGCCAGCAGCCCTCCGAGCACCCCAGATACGCAGTATTTT. The J gene is TRBJ2-3, the V gene TRBV28, with no clear D. Germline loops: CDR1 MDHEN, CDR2 SYDVKM. The V gene lost 6 bases and the J gene lost 4 bases, with 14 bases spanning the gap. The CDR3 length is 14 residues.

The chain is built from TRBV27 and TRBJ2-7; D remains ambiguous. CDR3 size: 14 residues. The germline CDR1 and CDR2 sequences are MNHEY and SMNVEV (reference sequence). Trimming took off 6 bases at V and 6 bases at J, with 18 bases between the two ends. In DNA, the CDR3 is TGTGCCAGCAGCCAGTGCCCGGACGGCTGCGAGCAGTACTTC. Its translation: CASSQCPDGCEQYF.

The V call is TRBV5-4, the J call TRBJ2-1; unclear D gene. Germline V gene lookup returns CDR1 SGHNT and CDR2 YYREEE (reference sequence). The CDR3 runs to 14 residues. The V gene lost 2 bases and the J gene lost 0 bases, with 6 bases spanning the gap. The CDR3 sequence: CASSLWSSYNEQFF. CDR3 sequence (DNA): TGTGCCAGCAGCTTATGGAGCTCCTACAATGAGCAGTTCTTC.

In its sample, this clonotype was seen many times. CDR3 amino acids: CASSLWRGSYEQYF. For the CDR3, the DNA is TGTGCCAGCAGTTTATGGAGGGGCTCCTACGAGCAGTACTTC. The chain couples TRBV28 to TRBJ2-7, with D tentatively TRBD1 or TRBD2 (5 bases each). CDR3 length equals 14 residues. The germline CDR1 and CDR2 sequences are MDHEN and SYDVKM. Trimming took off 0 bases at V and 0 bases at J, with 6 bases between the two ends. The full variable domain, with the rest looked up from reference TRBV28 and TRBJ2-7, is DVKVTQSSRYLVKRTGEKVFLECVQDMDHENMFWYRQDPGLGLRLIYFSYDVKMKEKGDIPEGYSVSREKKERFSLILESASTNQTSMYLCASSLWRGSYEQYFGPGTRLTVT.